These T cell receptor beta chains were read from a single sample in a study of blood T cell repertoires in COVID-19. Assay: immunoSEQ multiplex PCR; the TCRdb copy retains only in-frame clones and omits some. Here the sample spans about 83,000 clones, about 70% being singletons. Source material: peripheral blood. These receptors came from a woman aged 80 or over with active or convalescent COVID-19. Each CDR3 is given with its conserved first and last residue. Fields, in order: D gene, J gene, clone size, V gene, CDR3 length, CDR3 protein, CDR3 DNA. The D gene is left open where the match is weak. Some rows mark clone size as missing; the rest say once, few, many or name a class of expanded clone.

D: -; J: TRBJ1-6; size: -; V: TRBV7-2; length: 15; CDR3: CASSSDPGLSGPLHF; DNA: TGTGCCAGCAGCTCGGATCCGGGACTGAGCGGACCCCTCCACTTT
D: TRBD2; J: TRBJ2-5; size: -; V: TRBV30; length: 14; CDR3: CAWRILAGWETQYF; DNA: TGTGCCTGGAGGATACTAGCGGGGTGGGAGACCCAGTACTTC
D: TRBD2; J: TRBJ2-2; size: once; V: TRBV6-1; length: 17; CDR3: CASSVTSGGANTGELFF; DNA: TGTGCCAGCAGTGTGACTAGCGGGGGGGCAAATACCGGGGAGCTGTTTTTT
D: -; J: TRBJ2-3; size: -; V: TRBV19; length: 13; CDR3: CASSIVVTDTQYF; DNA: TGTGCCAGTAGTATTGTCGTGACAGATACGCAGTATTTT
D: -; J: TRBJ2-5; size: -; V: TRBV5-4; length: 15; CDR3: CASSSAGGSQETQYF; DNA: TGTGCCAGCAGCTCTGCAGGCGGGTCCCAAGAGACCCAGTACTTC
D: -; J: TRBJ1-3; size: -; V: TRBV7-2; length: 13; CDR3: CASSSLPGNTIYF; DNA: TGTGCCAGCAGCTCCCTTCCTGGAAACACCATATATTTT
D: TRBD1; J: TRBJ1-2; size: few; V: TRBV7-9; length: 14; CDR3: CASSSGQGGYGYTF; DNA: TGTGCCAGCAGCTCGGGACAGGGAGGATATGGCTACACCTTC
D: -; J: TRBJ2-2; size: -; V: TRBV4-3; length: 16; CDR3: CASSQDRVRVPGELFF; DNA: TGCGCCAGCAGCCAAGATCGAGTCAGGGTACCCGGGGAGCTGTTTTTT
D: -; J: TRBJ1-2; size: -; V: TRBV6-5; length: 11; CDR3: CATSQGSGYTF; DNA: TGTGCCACCTCCCAGGGATCCGGCTACACCTTC
D: -; J: TRBJ2-5; size: -; V: TRBV28; length: 14; CDR3: CASSFDSGEETQYF; DNA: TGTGCCAGCAGTTTTGATTCAGGGGAAGAGACCCAGTACTTC
D: -; J: TRBJ2-2; size: -; V: TRBV5-5; length: 14; CDR3: CASSLVARTGELFF; DNA: TGTGCCAGCAGCTTGGTGGCTAGGACCGGGGAGCTGTTTTTT
D: TRBD1; J: TRBJ2-2; size: -; V: TRBV19; length: 17; CDR3: CASSTQSGTAYTGELFF; DNA: TGTGCCAGTAGTACACAATCCGGGACAGCCTACACCGGGGAGCTGTTTTTT
D: -; J: TRBJ1-3; size: once; V: TRBV10-3; length: 14; CDR3: CATRDFNSGNTIYF; DNA: TGTGCCACCCGGGACTTCAACTCTGGAAACACCATATATTTT
D: -; J: TRBJ2-2; size: once; V: TRBV5-1; length: 17; CDR3: CASSLEPQGLNTGELFF; DNA: TGCGCCAGCAGCTTGGAACCCCAGGGGCTTAACACCGGGGAGCTGTTTTTT
D: TRBD2; J: TRBJ2-2; size: -; V: TRBV4-3; length: 18; CDR3: CPPSQLGTSGGDRGELFF; DNA: TGCCCCCCCAGCCAACTGGGGACTAGCGGGGGGGATCGCGGGGAGCTGTTTTTT
D: -; J: TRBJ2-2; size: -; V: TRBV7-3; length: 14; CDR3: CASSLIGQPGELFF; DNA: TGTGCCAGCAGCTTAATCGGACAACCCGGGGAGCTGTTTTTT
D: -; J: TRBJ2-7; size: -; V: TRBV9; length: 13; CDR3: CASSAGEPYEQYF; DNA: TGTGCCAGCAGCGCCGGAGAGCCCTACGAGCAGTACTTC
D: -; J: TRBJ2-5; size: -; V: TRBV6-2/TRBV6-3; length: 13; CDR3: CASSYGPLAGQYF; DNA: TGTGCCAGCAGTTACGGCCCCCTTGCGGGCCAGTACTTC
D: -; J: TRBJ2-7; size: once; V: TRBV2; length: 15; CDR3: CASSVTLPGAYEQYF; DNA: TGTGCCAGCAGTGTGACACTCCCAGGGGCCTACGAGCAGTACTTC
D: -; J: TRBJ1-1; size: -; V: TRBV19; length: 14; CDR3: CASSIGGGYTEAFF; DNA: TGTGCCAGTAGTATAGGGGGGGGTTACACTGAAGCTTTCTTT
D: TRBD1; J: TRBJ1-2; size: few; V: TRBV11-3; length: 16; CDR3: CASSPWGRTGTYGYTF; DNA: TGTGCCAGCAGTCCCTGGGGCCGGACAGGGACCTATGGCTACACCTTC
D: -; J: TRBJ1-4; size: -; V: TRBV15; length: 14; CDR3: CATTLRSSNEKLFF; DNA: TGTGCCACCACCCTTCGAAGCTCTAATGAAAAACTGTTTTTT
D: TRBD1; J: TRBJ1-2; size: -; V: TRBV28; length: 12; CDR3: CASRRAGGGYTF; DNA: TGTGCCAGCAGACGTGCAGGGGGTGGCTACACCTTC
D: -; J: TRBJ1-5; size: -; V: TRBV2; length: 15; CDR3: CASSEARQTSQPQHF; DNA: TGTGCCAGCAGTGAAGCGCGACAGACCAGTCAGCCCCAGCATTTT
D: TRBD1; J: TRBJ1-5; size: -; V: TRBV2; length: 15; CDR3: CASRDRAYGDQPQHF; DNA: TGTGCCAGCCGTGACAGGGCATATGGGGATCAGCCCCAGCATTTT
D: -; J: TRBJ2-4; size: -; V: TRBV7-3; length: 15; CDR3: CASSLSNRRGNIQYF; DNA: TGTGCCAGCAGCTTAAGTAACCGTCGGGGAAACATTCAGTACTTC
D: TRBD1; J: TRBJ1-1; size: few; V: TRBV5-4; length: 14; CDR3: CASSVIQGGTEAFF; DNA: TGTGCCAGCAGCGTCATACAGGGGGGCACTGAAGCTTTCTTT
D: -; J: TRBJ1-3; size: -; V: TRBV9; length: 15; CDR3: CASSVTGEPGNTIYF; DNA: TGTGCCAGCAGCGTGACAGGAGAACCTGGAAACACCATATATTTT
D: -; J: TRBJ1-1; size: -; V: TRBV30; length: 14; CDR3: CAWSVAGLHTEAFF; DNA: TGTGCCTGGAGTGTGGCTGGACTTCACACTGAAGCTTTCTTT
D: -; J: TRBJ2-7; size: -; V: TRBV10-1; length: 12; CDR3: CASSDGRGEQYF; DNA: TGCGCCAGCAGTGATGGACGGGGGGAGCAGTACTTC
D: -; J: TRBJ1-6; size: -; V: TRBV10-2; length: 15; CDR3: CASATGIRYNSPLHF; DNA: TGCGCCAGCGCAACAGGGATCCGGTATAATTCACCCCTCCACTTT
D: -; J: TRBJ2-3; size: -; V: TRBV6-5; length: 11; CDR3: CASSRRGTQYF; DNA: TGTGCCAGCAGTCGCCGAGGTACGCAGTATTTT
D: TRBD1; J: TRBJ1-2; size: -; V: TRBV15; length: 16; CDR3: CATSRTTGGGNYGYTF; DNA: TGTGCCACCAGCAGGACAACAGGGGGCGGAAACTATGGCTACACCTTC
D: TRBD1; J: TRBJ1-2; size: -; V: TRBV5-1; length: 18; CDR3: CASSLWATGQGRGYGYTF; DNA: TGCGCCAGCAGCTTGTGGGCAACCGGACAGGGGAGGGGATATGGCTACACCTTC
D: -; J: TRBJ2-7; size: medium-sized; V: TRBV5-4; length: 14; CDR3: CASSLGQEPYEQYF; DNA: TGTGCCAGCAGCTTGGGACAGGAACCCTACGAGCAGTACTTC
D: TRBD1; J: TRBJ1-1; size: -; V: TRBV6-5; length: 14; CDR3: CASSYRARGRAAFF; DNA: TGTGCCAGCAGTTACCGCGCCAGGGGGCGAGCAGCTTTCTTT
D: TRBD1; J: TRBJ1-2; size: once; V: TRBV6-2/TRBV6-3; length: 15; CDR3: CASSYSTGGTAGYTF; DNA: TGTGCCAGCAGTTACTCAACAGGGGGAACGGCGGGCTACACCTTC
D: -; J: TRBJ2-7; size: few; V: TRBV7-8; length: 11; CDR3: CASQRGREQYF; DNA: TGTGCCAGCCAGCGCGGGCGGGAGCAGTACTTC
D: TRBD2; J: TRBJ2-1; size: -; V: TRBV19; length: 14; CDR3: CASKEAGVDNEQFF; DNA: TGTGCCAGTAAGGAGGCGGGGGTCGACAATGAGCAGTTCTTC